The clone carrying this T cell receptor (beta chain) appeared a few times. As yet, its antigen is unknown. This specimen comes from a study of cytomegalovirus exposure and HLA in healthy donors. In the study overall: One earlier analysis, a look at about 179 million T cells, found fewer than 140 million unique TCR beta sequences.

The CDR3 has 15 residues. Germline CDR1 MDHEN, CDR2 SYDVKM. With 5 bases clipped from V and 8 bases from J, the junction kept 10 bases outside the gene matches. A multiplex PCR was run with 60 Vbeta primers and 13 Jbeta primers. The table came from immunoSEQ multiplex PCR; TCRdb's copy has only in-frame clones and leaves some out. The data show about 74,000 clones, with approximately 77% seen just once and around 10% held by the top ten. Study-level results: In a later analysis, at a false discovery rate of 0.05, about 17,000 TCR beta sequences matched HLA alleles.

Sequenced material: PBMCs. The sequence came from a woman aged 35 to 49 in good health and CMV-seropositive. V gene TRBV28 combines with J gene TRBJ1-4; TRBD1 matches 8 bases. Written as DNA, the CDR3 is TGTGCCAGCAGTGAATCAGGGGGCGGTGTCGAAAAACTGTTTTTT. It codes for CASSESGGGVEKLFF.